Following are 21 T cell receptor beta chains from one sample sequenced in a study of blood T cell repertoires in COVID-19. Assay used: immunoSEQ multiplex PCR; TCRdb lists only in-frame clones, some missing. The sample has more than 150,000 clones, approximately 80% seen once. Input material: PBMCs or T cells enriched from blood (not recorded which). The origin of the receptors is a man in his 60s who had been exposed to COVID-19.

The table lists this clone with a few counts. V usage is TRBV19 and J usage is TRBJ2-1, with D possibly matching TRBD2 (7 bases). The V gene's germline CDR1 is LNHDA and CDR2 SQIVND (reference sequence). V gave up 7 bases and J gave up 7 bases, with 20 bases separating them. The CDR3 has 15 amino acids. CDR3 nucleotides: TGTGCCAGTACCCCAGAGGGGGGGGGCGGAAATGAGCAGTTCTTC. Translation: CASTPEGGGGNEQFF.

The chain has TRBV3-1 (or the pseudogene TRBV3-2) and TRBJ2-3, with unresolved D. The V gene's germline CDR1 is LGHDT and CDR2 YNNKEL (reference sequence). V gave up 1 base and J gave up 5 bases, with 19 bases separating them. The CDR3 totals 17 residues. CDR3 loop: CASSQVRSPLSEDTQYF. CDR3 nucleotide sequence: TGTGCCAGCAGCCAAGTACGCTCACCCCTAAGTGAAGATACGCAGTATTTT.

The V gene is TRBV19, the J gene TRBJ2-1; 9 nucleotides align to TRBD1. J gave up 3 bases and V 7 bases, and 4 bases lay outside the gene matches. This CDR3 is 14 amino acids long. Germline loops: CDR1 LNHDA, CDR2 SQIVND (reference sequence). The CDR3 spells CASTRDRVYNEQFF. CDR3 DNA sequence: TGTGCCAGTACTAGGGACAGGGTCTACAATGAGCAGTTCTTC.

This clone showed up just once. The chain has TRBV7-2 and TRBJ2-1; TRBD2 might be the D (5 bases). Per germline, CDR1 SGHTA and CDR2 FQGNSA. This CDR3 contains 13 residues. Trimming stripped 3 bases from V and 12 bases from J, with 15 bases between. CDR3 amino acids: CASSFAPGIWQFF. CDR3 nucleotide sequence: TGTGCCAGCAGCTTCGCCCCCGGGATATGGCAGTTCTTC.

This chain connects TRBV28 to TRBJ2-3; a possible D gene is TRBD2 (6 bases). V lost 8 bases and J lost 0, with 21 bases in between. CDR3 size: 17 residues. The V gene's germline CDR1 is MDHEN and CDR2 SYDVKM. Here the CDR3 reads CASGGTDPSSSTDTQYF. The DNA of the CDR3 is TGTGCCAGCGGTGGGACTGATCCTTCTTCTAGCACAGATACGCAGTATTTT.

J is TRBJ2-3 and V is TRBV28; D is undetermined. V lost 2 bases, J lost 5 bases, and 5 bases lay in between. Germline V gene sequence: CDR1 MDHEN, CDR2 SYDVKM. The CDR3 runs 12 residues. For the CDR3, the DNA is TGTGCCAGCAGTTTACAGGAAGATACGCAGTATTTT. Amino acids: CASSLQEDTQYF.

DNA of the CDR3: TGTGCCAGCAGCCGGCGAGGTGGACAGGGTTCCTACGAGCAGTACTTC. Protein: CASSRRGGQGSYEQYF. The chain employs TRBV3-1 (or the pseudogene TRBV3-2) and TRBJ2-7, with 8 bases matching TRBD1. The CDR3 consists of 16 residues. The V and J ends lost 4 bases and 1 base, in that order; junction bases with no gene match: 9. Germline V lookup: CDR1 LGHDT, CDR2 YNNKEL (reference sequence).

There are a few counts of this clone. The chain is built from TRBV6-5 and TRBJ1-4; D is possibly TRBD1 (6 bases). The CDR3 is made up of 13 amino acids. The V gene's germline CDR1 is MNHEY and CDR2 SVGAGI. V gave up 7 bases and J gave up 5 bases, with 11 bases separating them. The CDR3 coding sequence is TGTGCCAGCAAGGGGGGGGCAAATGAAAAACTGTTTTTT. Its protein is CASKGGANEKLFF.

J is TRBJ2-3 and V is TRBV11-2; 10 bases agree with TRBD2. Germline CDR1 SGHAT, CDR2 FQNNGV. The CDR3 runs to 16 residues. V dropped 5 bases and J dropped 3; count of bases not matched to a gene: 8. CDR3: CASSKSSGRFTDTQYF. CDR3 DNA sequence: TGTGCCAGCAGCAAGAGTAGCGGGAGGTTTACAGATACGCAGTATTTT.

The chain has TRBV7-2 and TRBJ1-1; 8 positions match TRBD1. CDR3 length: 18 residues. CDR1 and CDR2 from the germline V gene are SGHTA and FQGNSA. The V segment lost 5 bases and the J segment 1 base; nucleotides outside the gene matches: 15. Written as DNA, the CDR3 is TGTGCCAGCAGCCCCTATTTCGGGACAGGCTTAACGAACACTGAAGCTTTCTTT. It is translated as CASSPYFGTGLTNTEAFF.

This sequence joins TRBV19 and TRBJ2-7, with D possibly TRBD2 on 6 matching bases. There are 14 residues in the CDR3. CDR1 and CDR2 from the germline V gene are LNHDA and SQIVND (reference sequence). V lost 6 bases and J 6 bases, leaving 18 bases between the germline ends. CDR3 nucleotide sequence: TGTGCCAGTAGCGACTGGGAGGTAGGGCGCGAGCAGTACTTC. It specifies CASSDWEVGREQYF. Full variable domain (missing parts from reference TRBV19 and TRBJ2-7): DGGITQSPKYLFRKEGQNVTLSCEQNLNHDAMYWYRQDPGQGLRLIYYSQIVNDFQKGDIAEGYSVSREKKESFPLTVTSAQKNPTAFYLCASSDWEVGREQYFGPGTRLTVT.

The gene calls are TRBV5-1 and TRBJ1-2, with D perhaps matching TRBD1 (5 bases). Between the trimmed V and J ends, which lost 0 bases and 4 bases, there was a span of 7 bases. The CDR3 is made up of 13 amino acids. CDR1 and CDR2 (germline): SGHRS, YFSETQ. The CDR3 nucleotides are TGCGCCAGCAGCTTGGACAGGCCCTATGGCTACACCTTC. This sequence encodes CASSLDRPYGYTF.

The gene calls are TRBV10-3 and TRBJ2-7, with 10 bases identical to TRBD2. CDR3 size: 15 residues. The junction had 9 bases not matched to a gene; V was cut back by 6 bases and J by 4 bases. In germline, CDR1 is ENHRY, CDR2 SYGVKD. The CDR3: CAIRDSGTSAYEQYF. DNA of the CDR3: TGTGCCATCAGGGACTCCGGGACTAGCGCGTACGAGCAGTACTTC.

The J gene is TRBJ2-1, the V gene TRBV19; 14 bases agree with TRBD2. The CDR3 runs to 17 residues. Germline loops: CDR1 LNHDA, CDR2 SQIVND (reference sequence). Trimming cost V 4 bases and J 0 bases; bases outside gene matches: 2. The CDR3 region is CASSSGTSGSSYNEQFF. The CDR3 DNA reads TGTGCCAGTAGTAGCGGGACTAGCGGGAGCTCCTACAATGAGCAGTTCTTC.

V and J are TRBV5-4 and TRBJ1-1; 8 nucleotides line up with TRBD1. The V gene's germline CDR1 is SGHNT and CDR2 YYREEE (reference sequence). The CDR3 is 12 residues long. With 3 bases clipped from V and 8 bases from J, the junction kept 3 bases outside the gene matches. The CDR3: CASSWTGLEAFF. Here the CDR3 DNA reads TGTGCCAGCAGCTGGACAGGGTTAGAAGCTTTCTTT. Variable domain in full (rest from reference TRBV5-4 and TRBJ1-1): ETGVTQSPTHLIKTRGQQVTLRCSSQSGHNTVSWYQQALGQGPQFIFQYYREEENGRGNFPPRFSGLQFPNYSSELNVNALELDDSALYLCASSWTGLEAFFGQGTRLTVV.

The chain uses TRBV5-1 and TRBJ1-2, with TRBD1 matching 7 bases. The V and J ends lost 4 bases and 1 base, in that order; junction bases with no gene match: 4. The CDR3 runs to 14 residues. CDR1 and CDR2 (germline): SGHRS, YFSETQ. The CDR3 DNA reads TGCGCCAGCAGCACCGGGACAGATAACTATGGCTACACCTTC. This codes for CASSTGTDNYGYTF.

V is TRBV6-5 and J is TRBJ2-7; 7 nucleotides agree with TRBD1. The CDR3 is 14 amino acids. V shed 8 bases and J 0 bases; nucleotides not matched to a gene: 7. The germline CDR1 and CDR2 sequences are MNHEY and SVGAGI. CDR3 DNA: TGTGCCAGCTCTTTAGGGGGCCCCTCCTACGAGCAGTACTTC. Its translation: CASSLGGPSYEQYF.

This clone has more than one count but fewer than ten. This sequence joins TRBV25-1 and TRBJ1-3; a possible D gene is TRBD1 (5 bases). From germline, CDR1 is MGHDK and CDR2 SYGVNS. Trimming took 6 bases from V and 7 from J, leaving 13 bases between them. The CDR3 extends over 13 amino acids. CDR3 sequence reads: CASSRPAGNTIYF. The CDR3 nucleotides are TGTGCCAGCAGCCGACCGGCAGGGAACACCATATATTTT.

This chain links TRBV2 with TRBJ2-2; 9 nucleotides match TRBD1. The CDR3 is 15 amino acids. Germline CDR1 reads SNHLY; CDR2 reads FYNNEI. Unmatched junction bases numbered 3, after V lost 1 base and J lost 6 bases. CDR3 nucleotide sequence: TGTGCCAGCAGTGAAGACAGGGGGCTCGCCGGGGAGCTGTTTTTT. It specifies CASSEDRGLAGELFF.

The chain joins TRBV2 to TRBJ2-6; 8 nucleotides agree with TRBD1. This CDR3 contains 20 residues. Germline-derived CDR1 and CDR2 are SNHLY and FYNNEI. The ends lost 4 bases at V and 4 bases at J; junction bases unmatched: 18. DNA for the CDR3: TGTGCCAGCAGTGCCCCGCCAGGGGGCTCCCACTTTTCCGGGGCCAACGTCCTGACTTTC. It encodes CASSAPPGGSHFSGANVLTF. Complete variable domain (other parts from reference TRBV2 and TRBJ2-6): EPEVTQTPSHQVTQMGQEVILRCVPISNHLYFYWYRQILGQKVEFLVSFYNNEISEKSEIFDDQFSVERPDGSNFTLKIRSTKLEDSAMYFCASSAPPGGSHFSGANVLTFGAGSRLTVL.

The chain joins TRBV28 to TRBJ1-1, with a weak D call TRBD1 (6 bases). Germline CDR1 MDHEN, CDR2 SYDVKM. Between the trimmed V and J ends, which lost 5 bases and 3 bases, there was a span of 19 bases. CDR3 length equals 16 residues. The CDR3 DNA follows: TGTGCCAGCAGTCCCGGACAGACGAAGTGGGACACTGAAGCTTTCTTT. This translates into CASSPGQTKWDTEAFF.